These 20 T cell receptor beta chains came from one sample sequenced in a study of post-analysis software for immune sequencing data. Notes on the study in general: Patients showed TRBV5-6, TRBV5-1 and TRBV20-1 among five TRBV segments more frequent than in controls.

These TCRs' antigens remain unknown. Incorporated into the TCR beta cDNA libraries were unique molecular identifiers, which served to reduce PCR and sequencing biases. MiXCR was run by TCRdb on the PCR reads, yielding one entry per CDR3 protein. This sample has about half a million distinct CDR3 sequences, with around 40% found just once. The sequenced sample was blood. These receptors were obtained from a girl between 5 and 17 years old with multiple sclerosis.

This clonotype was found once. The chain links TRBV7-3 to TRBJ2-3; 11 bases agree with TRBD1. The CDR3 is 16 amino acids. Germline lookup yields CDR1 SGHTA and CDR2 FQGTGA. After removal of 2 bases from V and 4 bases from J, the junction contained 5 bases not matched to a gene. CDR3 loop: CASSLLGQGGADTQYF. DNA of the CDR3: TGTGCCAGCAGCTTACTGGGACAGGGGGGCGCAGATACGCAGTATTTT.

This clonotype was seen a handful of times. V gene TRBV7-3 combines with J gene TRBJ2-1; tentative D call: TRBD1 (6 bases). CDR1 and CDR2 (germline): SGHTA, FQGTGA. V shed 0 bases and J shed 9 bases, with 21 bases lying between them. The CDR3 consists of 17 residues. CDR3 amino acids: CASSLTSVQGFMGEQFF. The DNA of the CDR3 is TGTGCCAGCAGCTTAACTTCCGTACAGGGTTTTATGGGTGAGCAGTTCTTC.

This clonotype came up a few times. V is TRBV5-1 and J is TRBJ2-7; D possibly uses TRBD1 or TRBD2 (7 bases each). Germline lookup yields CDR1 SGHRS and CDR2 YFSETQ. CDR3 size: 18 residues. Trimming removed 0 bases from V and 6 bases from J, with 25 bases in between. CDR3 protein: CASSLVAGGVRHQGEQYF. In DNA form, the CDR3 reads TGCGCCAGCAGCTTGGTAGCAGGGGGGGTTCGTCATCAGGGCGAGCAGTACTTC.

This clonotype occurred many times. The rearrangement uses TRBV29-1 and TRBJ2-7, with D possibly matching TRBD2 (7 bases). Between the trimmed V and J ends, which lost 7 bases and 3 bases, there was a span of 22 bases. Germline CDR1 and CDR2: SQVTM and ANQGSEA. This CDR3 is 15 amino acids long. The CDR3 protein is CSGNAGDIALYEQYF. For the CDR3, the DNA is TGCAGCGGCAACGCGGGGGACATTGCCCTCTACGAGCAGTACTTC.

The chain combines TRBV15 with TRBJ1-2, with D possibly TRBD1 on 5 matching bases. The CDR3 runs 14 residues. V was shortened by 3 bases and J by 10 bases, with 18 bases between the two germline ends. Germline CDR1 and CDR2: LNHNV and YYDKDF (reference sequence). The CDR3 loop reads CATSSDHGARAYTF. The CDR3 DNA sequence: TGTGCCACCAGCAGTGACCACGGGGCGCGAGCCTACACCTTC. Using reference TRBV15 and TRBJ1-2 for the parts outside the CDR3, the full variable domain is DAMVIQNPRYQVTQFGKPVTLSCSQTLNHNVMYWYQQKSSQAPKLLFHYYDKDFNNEADTPDNFQSRRPNTSFCFLDIRSPGLGDTAMYLCATSSDHGARAYTFGSGTRLTVV.

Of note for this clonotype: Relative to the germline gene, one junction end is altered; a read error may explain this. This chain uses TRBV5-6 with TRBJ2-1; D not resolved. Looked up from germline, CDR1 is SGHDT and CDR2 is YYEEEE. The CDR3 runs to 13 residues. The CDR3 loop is CASNLKGYNEQFF. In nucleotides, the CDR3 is TGTGCCAGCAACTTGAAGGGTTACAATGAGCAGTTCTTC.

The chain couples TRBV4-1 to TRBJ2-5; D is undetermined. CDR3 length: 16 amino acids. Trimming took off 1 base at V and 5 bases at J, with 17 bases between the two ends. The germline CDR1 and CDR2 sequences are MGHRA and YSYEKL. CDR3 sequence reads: CASSQGVSLRGETQYF. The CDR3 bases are TGCGCCAGCAGCCAAGGGGTATCTCTCCGTGGGGAGACCCAGTACTTC.

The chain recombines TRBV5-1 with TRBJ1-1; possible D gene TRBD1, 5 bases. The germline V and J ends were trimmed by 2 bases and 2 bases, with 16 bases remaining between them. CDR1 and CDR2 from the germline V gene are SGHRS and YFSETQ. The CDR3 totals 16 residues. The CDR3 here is CASSFLGRGANTEAFF. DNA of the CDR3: TGCGCCAGCAGCTTCCTAGGACGAGGGGCAAACACTGAAGCTTTCTTT.

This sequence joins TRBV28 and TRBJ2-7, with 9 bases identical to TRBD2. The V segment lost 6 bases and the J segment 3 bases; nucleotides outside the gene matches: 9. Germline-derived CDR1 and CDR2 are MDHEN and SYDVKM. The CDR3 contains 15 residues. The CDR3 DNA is TGTGCCAGCAGCTCGACCGGGACTAGCTTCTACGAGCAGTACTTC. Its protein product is CASSSTGTSFYEQYF.

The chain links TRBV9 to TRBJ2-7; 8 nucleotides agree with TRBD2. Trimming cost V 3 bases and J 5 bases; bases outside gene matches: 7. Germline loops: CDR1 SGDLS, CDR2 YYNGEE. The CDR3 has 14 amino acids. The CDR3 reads CASSASAGANEQYF. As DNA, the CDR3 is TGTGCCAGCAGCGCCTCAGCGGGAGCGAACGAGCAGTACTTC.

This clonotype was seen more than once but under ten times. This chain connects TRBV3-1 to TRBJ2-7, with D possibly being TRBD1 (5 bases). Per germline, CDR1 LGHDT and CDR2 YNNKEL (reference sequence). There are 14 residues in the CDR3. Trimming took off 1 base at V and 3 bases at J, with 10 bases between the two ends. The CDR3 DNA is TGTGCCAGCAGCCAAGTTCCAGGGTACTACGAGCAGTACTTC. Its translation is CASSQVPGYYEQYF.

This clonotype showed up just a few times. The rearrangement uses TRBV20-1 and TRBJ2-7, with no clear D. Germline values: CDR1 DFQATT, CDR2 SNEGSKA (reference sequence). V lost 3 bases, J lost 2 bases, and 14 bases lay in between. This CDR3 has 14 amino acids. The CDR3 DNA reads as TGCAGTGCTAGTAGCCCCTTCGGCACCTACGAGCAGTACTTC. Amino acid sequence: CSASSPFGTYEQYF.

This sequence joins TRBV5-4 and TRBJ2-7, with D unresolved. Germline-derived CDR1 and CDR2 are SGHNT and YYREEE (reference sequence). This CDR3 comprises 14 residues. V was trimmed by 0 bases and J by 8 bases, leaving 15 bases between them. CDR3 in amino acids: CASSLVGEAEQQYF. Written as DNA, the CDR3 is TGTGCCAGCAGCTTGGTAGGTGAGGCAGAACAGCAGTACTTC.

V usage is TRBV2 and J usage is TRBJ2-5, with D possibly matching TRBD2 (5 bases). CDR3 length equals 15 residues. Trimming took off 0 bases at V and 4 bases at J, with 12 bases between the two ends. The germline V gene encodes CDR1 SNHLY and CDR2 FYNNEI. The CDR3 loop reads CASSEAGLPPETQYF. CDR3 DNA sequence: TGTGCCAGCAGTGAAGCAGGACTTCCCCCAGAGACCCAGTACTTC.

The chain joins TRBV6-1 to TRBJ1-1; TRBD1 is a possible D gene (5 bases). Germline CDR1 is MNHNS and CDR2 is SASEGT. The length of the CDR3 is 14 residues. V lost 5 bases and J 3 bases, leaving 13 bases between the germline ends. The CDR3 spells CASSLLGRDTEAFF. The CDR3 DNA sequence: TGTGCCAGCAGTTTACTGGGACGTGACACTGAAGCTTTCTTT.

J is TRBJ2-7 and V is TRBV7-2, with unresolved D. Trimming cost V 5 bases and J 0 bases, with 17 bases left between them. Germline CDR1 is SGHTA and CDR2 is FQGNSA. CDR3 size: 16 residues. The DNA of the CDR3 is TGTGCCAGCAGCATACAACCAGCCTTGAGCTCCTACGAGCAGTACTTC. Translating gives CASSIQPALSSYEQYF.

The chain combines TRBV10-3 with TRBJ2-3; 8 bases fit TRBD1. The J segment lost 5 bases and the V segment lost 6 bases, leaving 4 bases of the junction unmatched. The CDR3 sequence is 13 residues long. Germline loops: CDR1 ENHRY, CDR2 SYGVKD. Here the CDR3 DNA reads TGTGCCATCAGCGAGACAGGGGTAGATACGCAGTATTTT. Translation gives CAISETGVDTQYF.

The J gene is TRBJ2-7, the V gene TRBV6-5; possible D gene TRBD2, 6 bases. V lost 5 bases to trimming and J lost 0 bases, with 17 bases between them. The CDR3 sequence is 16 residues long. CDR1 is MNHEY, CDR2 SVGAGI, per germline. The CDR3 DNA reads TGTGCCAGCAGTAACTGGGAGGCACCGCGCTCCTACGAGCAGTACTTC. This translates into CASSNWEAPRSYEQYF.

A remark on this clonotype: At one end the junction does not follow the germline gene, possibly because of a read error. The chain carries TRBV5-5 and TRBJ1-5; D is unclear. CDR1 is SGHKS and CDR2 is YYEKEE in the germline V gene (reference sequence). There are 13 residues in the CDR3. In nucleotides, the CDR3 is TGTGCCAGCAACTTGAGGCTGGGCCAGCCCCAGCATTTT. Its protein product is CASNLRLGQPQHF.

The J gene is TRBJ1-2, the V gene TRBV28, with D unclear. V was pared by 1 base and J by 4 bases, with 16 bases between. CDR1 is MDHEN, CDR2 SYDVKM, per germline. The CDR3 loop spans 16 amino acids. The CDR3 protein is CASSLSTGGVPYGYTF. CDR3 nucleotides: TGTGCCAGCAGTTTATCCACTGGTGGAGTTCCCTATGGCTACACCTTC.